The T cell receptor beta chain described here comes from a study of human T cells and chemical hapten exposure. On the study more broadly: Minor pooled library volume differences mainly drove per-sample TCR yield variation.

Study results and caveats: Those TCRs sitting above 1 in 1000 frequency stayed the same with DPC sensitization. Expanded TCRs formed significantly more large CDR3 similarity clusters than controls.

About this clonotype: Its antigen remains unidentified.

In TCRdb, the RACE reads were re-called with MiXCR into one record per CDR3 protein. This sample has 120,000 or so distinct CDR3 sequences; over 9% occur once, and the top ten carry over 2%. V gave up 3 bases and J gave up 7 bases; unmatched junction bases: 8. Germline assignment: CDR1 DFQATT and CDR2 SNEGSKA (reference sequence). The CDR3 totals 14 residues. Time point specified: patch test 3, about 24 weeks after DPC sensitization. Treatment indicated: therapeutic diphenylcyclopropenone sensitization with weekly scalp DPC. Extraction yielded total RNA from whole blood (unfractionated). Source: whole blood, taken in connection with sensitization to the hapten diphenylcyclopropenone (DPC). The chain carries TRBV20-1 and TRBJ2-1, with 8 bases aligning to TRBD1. This sequence originates from a woman aged 50 to 65 with alopecia areata. Some clones in this sample may be carry-over from other donors' samples. Here the CDR3 DNA reads TGCAGTGCTAGCCCCCGACAGGGGTGGAATGAGCAGTTCTTC. This sequence encodes CSASPRQGWNEQFF.